This T cell receptor beta chain emerged from a study of OX40 agonist ivuxolimab in advanced cancers. Study details: A partial response was reached by three patients: one with hepatocellular carcinoma and two with cutaneous melanoma.

Profiling relied on immunoSEQ multiplex PCR, and the TCRdb table lists in-frame clones only, not all of them. The sample contains approximately 11,000 clones, more than 70% of which appear only once. This TCR was recovered from an adult with an advanced solid tumor such as melanoma, head and neck, liver or kidney cancer. Here the sequenced sample was CD4+ or CD8+ T cells sorted from blood, taken in a trial of the OX40 agonist ivuxolimab.

DNA of the CDR3: TGTGCCAGTAGCCTACAGGGCCACGAGCAGTACTTC. Its translation is CASSLQGHEQYF. The J gene is TRBJ2-7, the V gene TRBV19; D possibly corresponds to TRBD1 (6 bases). CDR3 length: 12 residues. The germline gives CDR1 LNHDA, CDR2 SQIVND (reference sequence). V was cut by 6 bases and J by 5 bases, with 11 bases left in between.